What follows is one T cell receptor (beta chain) and its context. What this receptor recognizes is not known. The sample holds no much larger clone one base away, and base qualities are not on file. The data originate from a study of shared clonotypes between healthy human individuals (dated by TCRdb to about 2020). Looking at the study overall: Three men and two women, aged 18 to 49 years, made up the cohort. For each donor, CD4 naive and CD4 memory were each run on three plates, CD8 naive on two plates, and CD8 memory on one plate. Leukapheresis yielded between about 0.9 and 10 billion PBMCs per donor. To increase sequencing depth and limit assay-specific biases, TCR repertoire library preparation and sequencing were carried out by different laboratories using diverse techniques. Blood TCR repertoires of several healthy adults were deeply sequenced to estimate repertoire size and the extent of clonotype sharing between individuals.

V was cut back by 3 bases and J by 4 bases, leaving a gap of 12 bases between them. Its CDR3 holds 14 amino acids, cysteine through phenylalanine. The read is trimmed to its CDR3 DNA, 42 bases read in frame from base 1. Per the germline V gene, SGDLS is the CDR1 and YYNGEE is the CDR2. Overall results and qualifications from the work: Even with the large sequencing depth, rarefaction of the sorted-subset datasets indicated that sequencing was incomplete. The small number of donors limited the genetic and exposure-history diversity represented. Sampling was restricted to blood, and TCR repertoires in tissues likely differ from the TCR repertoires found in blood. Naive subsets generally had larger estimated clonotype richness than memory subsets. Higher generation probabilities were observed for clonotypes shared by all four sorted-subset donors than for non-shared clonotypes. Pairwise subsampling indicated that sequencing depth was expected to affect the degree of clonotype sharing among donors. Sharing across several donors was observed for about 5% of naive CD4, under 4% of naive CD8, 2% to 2.5% of memory CD4, and approximately 0.41% of memory CD8 clonotypes.

CD8 naive samples were CD45RO-negative cells positively selected for CCR7, giving a CD45RA+CCR7+ population that excluded TemRA cells. The donors were healthy, HIV-negative adults who had no recently reported acute infections or vaccinations. Only Caucasian adults living in Nashville, Tennessee, USA were represented among the donors. After blood collection by leukapheresis, PBMCs were isolated using Ficoll-Histopaque density gradient centrifugation and then cryopreserved in the vapor phase of liquid nitrogen. Analytical flow cytometry was used to check the purity and quantity of each magnetically sorted T cell population. Each sorted fraction had its genomic DNA isolated and then quantified by UV absorbance on a Nanodrop 2000c. Using the deep immunoSEQ assay, TCR CDR3 regions were amplified from genomic DNA by multiplex PCR. Extracted genomic DNA from each cell subset was spread evenly across all wells of several immunoSEQ 96-well plates, with each plate serving as a replicate. Each replicate PCR for sorted subsets received about 220 ng genomic DNA, equal to roughly 30,000 T cell genomes. The purified libraries were quantified using a Qubit 3.0 fluorometer, sized with a Bioanalyzer 2100, and then quantified again using the KAPA Library Quantification kit. A separate single-read 150-cycle Illumina NextSeq 550 flow cell was used to sequence each immunoSEQ 96-well plate. The published analysis was carried out like this. The immunoSEQ output contained only junctional sequences without quality scores, so filtering could not match that applied to full-length reads. Sequences were annotated with PyIR, a Python wrapper for IgBLAST v1.9, using IMGT germline references to assign V/J genes and CDR3. Reads were filtered out if the reads had weak V/J assignments (E-value above 1e-6), no CDR3, stop codons, out-of-frame junctions, or ambiguous translated residues. V3J clonotypes were defined by identical inferred V gene, J gene, and CDR3 amino acid sequence. The percentage overlap between two repertoires was calculated by dividing the number of shared unique clonotypes by the size of the smaller repertoire. Three approaches were used to assess repertoire richness: RTK rarefaction, the Chao1 estimator, and Recon v2.1 estimates of unobserved clonotypes. Generation probabilities for all TCRbeta clonotypes obtained by the gDNA method from several donors were computed using OLGA. Sourced from immuneACCESS, this table was stored by TCRdb with only in-frame sequences that have V and J called. A share of the clones is absent; for the studies checked, an unresolved V gene accounts for under half, and the remainder has no known explanation. That table supplies the V and J calls and clone size; D and trimming were determined from the DNA. The sample contains about 2.2 million clones, approximately 94% of them found a single time. Over 1.5% of the sample comes from the top ten.

Recombination joined TRBV9 with TRBJ2-3; the D match is possibly TRBD1 or TRBD2, with 5 bases aligned in each. The source of this sequence is a man aged 18-30 years in good health. Some clones in this sample may be carry-over from other donors' samples. The specimen was naive CD8+ T cells from PBMCs. Explained via the paper, the cell subset or site label denotes: CD45RA+CCR7+. The CDR3 sequence is CASSAKMGADTQYF. The DNA sequence follows: TGTGCCAGCAGCGCCAAAATGGGGGCAGATACGCAGTATTTT.